Below are 25 T cell receptor beta chains sequenced from a single sample in a study of blood T cell repertoires in COVID-19. The data were produced by immunoSEQ multiplex PCR, yet TCRdb's version contains in-frame clones alone and is incomplete. The sample contains about 130,000 clones, under 85% of which appear only once. The sample was peripheral blood. The receptors were gathered from a man in his sixties with acute or convalescent COVID-19.

The genes are TRBV19 and TRBJ1-4; 8 positions agree with TRBD1. The CDR3 extends over 16 amino acids. V shed 5 bases and J 5 bases; nucleotides not matched to a gene: 10. CDR1 LNHDA and CDR2 SQIVND come from the germline V gene (reference sequence). This CDR3 is CASSFPGQGPNEKLFF. The CDR3 DNA is TGTGCCAGTAGTTTCCCCGGACAGGGCCCAAATGAAAAACTGTTTTTT.

The chain links TRBV18 to TRBJ2-1, with D hard to call. The CDR3 consists of 13 residues. The germline V gene encodes CDR1 KGHSH and CDR2 LQKENI. V lost 0 bases, J lost 6 bases, and 6 bases lay in between. Written as DNA, the CDR3 is TGTGCCAGCTCACCACCGGTAGTCAATGAGCAGTTCTTC. Encoded protein: CASSPPVVNEQFF.

This clone was observed once. V gene TRBV5-1 combines with J gene TRBJ2-3, with 9 bases that match TRBD1. Per the germline V gene, CDR1 is SGHRS and CDR2 is YFSETQ. J lost 2 bases, V lost 5 bases, and 3 bases had no gene match. This CDR3 is built from 14 residues. CDR3 DNA: TGCGCCAGCAGACAGGGGGCACCCACAGATACGCAGTATTTT. Its protein is CASRQGAPTDTQYF.

This clone was recorded once. The chain links TRBV30 to TRBJ1-5, with 10 bases that match TRBD1. The CDR3 is made up of 15 amino acids. Germline V gene data show CDR1 as GTSNPN and CDR2 as SVGIG (reference sequence). J was trimmed by 2 bases and V by 2 bases; bases with no gene match: 3. CDR3 nucleotides: TGTGCCTGGAGTACTGGGACAGGGGGCAATCAGCCCCAGCATTTT. Translation gives CAWSTGTGGNQPQHF.

CDR3 residues: CASSSGLAGARSSYNEQFF. In DNA form, the CDR3 reads TGTGCCAGCAGCTCGGGACTAGCGGGAGCCCGAAGCTCCTACAATGAGCAGTTCTTC. The J gene is TRBJ2-1, the V gene TRBV7-9, with 14 nucleotides matching TRBD2. CDR1 and CDR2 (germline): SEHNR, FQNEAQ (reference sequence). The CDR3 covers 19 residues. The V gene end was trimmed by 4 bases and the J gene end by 0 bases; junction bases not matched to a gene: 8.

This clone was picked up one time. The J gene is TRBJ1-2, the V gene TRBV6-5; tentatively, D is TRBD1 (6 bases). The CDR3 spans 13 residues. Germline V lookup: CDR1 MNHEY, CDR2 SVGAGI. The V gene lost 11 bases and the J gene lost 8 bases, with 21 bases spanning the gap. The CDR3 protein is CARRGPGGGGYTF. The CDR3 DNA sequence: TGTGCCCGCCGGGGGCCGGGGGGCGGGGGCTACACCTTC.

The chain recombines TRBV6-1 with TRBJ1-2; 10 nucleotides line up with TRBD1. This CDR3 is built from 14 residues. Trimming at V came to 1 base and at J to 4 bases, leaving 0 bases not matched to a gene. Germline V lookup: CDR1 MNHNS, CDR2 SASEGT. The DNA of the CDR3 is TGTGCCAGCAGTGAAGGGACAGGGGGCTATGGCTACACCTTC. As protein: CASSEGTGGYGYTF.

The chain carries TRBV3-1 (or the pseudogene TRBV3-2) and TRBJ1-1; D is unresolved. CDR3 length: 13 amino acids. V was cut by 3 bases and J by 4 bases, with 9 bases left in between. The germline gives CDR1 LGHDT, CDR2 YNNKEL (reference sequence). CDR3 residues: CASSQNGGTEAFF. In DNA form, the CDR3 reads TGTGCCAGCAGCCAGAACGGCGGCACTGAAGCTTTCTTT.

V usage is TRBV2 and J usage is TRBJ2-3; D perhaps matches TRBD2 (7 bases). The germline V gene encodes CDR1 SNHLY and CDR2 FYNNEI. V was trimmed by 8 bases and J by 2 bases, leaving 17 bases between them. This CDR3 region has 15 residues. CDR3 residues: CASVRRGGVTDTQYF. CDR3 DNA sequence: TGTGCCAGCGTCCGAAGGGGGGGGGTCACAGATACGCAGTATTTT.

The chain links TRBV6-5 to TRBJ2-1; TRBD2 matches 10 bases. From germline, CDR1 is MNHEY and CDR2 SVGAGI. The CDR3 contains 14 residues. Trimming took 7 bases from V and 7 from J; bases not matched to a gene: 7. CDR3 protein: CASIWTSGKNEQFF. CDR3 coding DNA: TGTGCCAGCATATGGACTAGCGGTAAGAATGAGCAGTTCTTC.

J is TRBJ1-4 and V is TRBV5-1, with 8 bases that match TRBD1. The CDR3 is 13 residues long. J was trimmed by 8 bases and V by 8 bases; bases with no gene match: 8. Germline V gives CDR1 SGHRS, CDR2 YFSETQ. The CDR3 DNA reads as TGCGCCAGTGGGACAGGCGGGGGAGAAAAACTGTTTTTT. This gives the protein CASGTGGGEKLFF.

This clone was counted a single time. The chain uses TRBV5-1 and TRBJ2-2; 7 nucleotides agree with TRBD2. This CDR3 is built from 13 residues. V shed 4 bases, J shed 6 bases, and the junction held 3 bases outside the gene matches. Germline V gene data show CDR1 as SGHRS and CDR2 as YFSETQ. The CDR3: CASSREVAGELFF. The CDR3 region has the DNA TGCGCCAGCAGCCGGGAGGTGGCCGGGGAGCTGTTTTTT.

CDR3 DNA: TGTGCCAGCAGGGACGGGGAGAATTCACCCCTCCACTTT. Amino acids: CASRDGENSPLHF. The chain couples TRBV28 to TRBJ1-6; D call uncertain. Germline V CDR1 and CDR2: MDHEN, SYDVKM. This CDR3 has 13 residues. Trimming pared 6 bases from V and 7 bases from J, leaving 10 bases between.

The chain employs TRBV7-9 and TRBJ1-1; D is uncertain. With 1 base removed from V and 4 bases from J, the gap between germline ends came to 4 bases. The CDR3 is 12 residues long. The germline gives CDR1 SEHNR, CDR2 FQNEAQ (reference sequence). The CDR3 nucleotides read TGTGCCAGCAGCTTAGTAGTCACTGAAGCTTTCTTT. Its translation: CASSLVVTEAFF.

The chain combines TRBV11-3 with TRBJ2-1, with 8 positions matching TRBD2. Germline CDR1 SGHNT, CDR2 YENEEA. The CDR3 is made up of 16 amino acids. The trim removed 5 bases at V and 9 bases at J, leaving 15 bases unmatched. CDR3 in amino acids: CASSPLGVAGKGEQFF. CDR3 DNA sequence: TGTGCCAGCAGCCCCCTTGGGGTAGCGGGGAAGGGTGAGCAGTTCTTC.

This chain links TRBV27 with TRBJ1-1; 8 bases match TRBD1. This CDR3 spans 13 amino acids. V gave up 5 bases and J gave up 3 bases; unmatched junction bases: 2. The germline gives CDR1 MNHEY, CDR2 SMNVEV (reference sequence). The CDR3 sequence is CASSIQGDTEAFF. The CDR3 DNA reads TGTGCCAGCAGTATACAGGGGGACACTGAAGCTTTCTTT.

The CDR3 sequence is CASRDGQKKLFF. CDR3 nucleotide sequence: TGTGCCAGTAGGGACGGACAGAAAAAACTGTTTTTT. The chain carries TRBV2 and TRBJ1-4, with D perhaps TRBD1 (6 bases). CDR3 length: 12 amino acids. The V end was cut by 9 bases, the J end by 9 bases, with 14 bases between. Germline CDR1 is SNHLY and CDR2 is FYNNEI.

V usage is TRBV7-2 and J usage is TRBJ1-2; D call uncertain. The ends were cut back, 5 bases at V and 7 bases at J, with 17 bases in the middle. The CDR3 totals 14 residues. Germline V gene sequence: CDR1 SGHTA, CDR2 FQGNSA. The CDR3 sequence: CASSIRQSGVGYTF. CDR3 nucleotides: TGTGCCAGCAGCATACGTCAAAGCGGTGTTGGCTACACCTTC.

This clone is a singleton in its sample. V gene TRBV5-1 combines with J gene TRBJ1-4; D gene ambiguous. Looked up from germline, CDR1 is SGHRS and CDR2 is YFSETQ. V was cut by 3 bases and J by 0 bases, with 6 bases left in between. The CDR3 consists of 14 residues. This CDR3 reads CASSSQATNEKLFF. In nucleotides, the CDR3 is TGCGCCAGCAGCTCCCAGGCAACTAATGAAAAACTGTTTTTT. Combining the CDR3 with reference TRBV5-1 and TRBJ1-4 gives the whole variable domain KAGVTQTPRYLIKTRGQQVTLSCSPISGHRSVSWYQQTPGQGLQFLFEYFSETQRNKGNFPGRFSGRQFSNSRSEMNVSTLELGDSALYLCASSSQATNEKLFFGSGTQLSVL.

This chain uses TRBV3-1 (or the pseudogene TRBV3-2) with TRBJ2-7, with D perhaps TRBD2 (6 bases). The V end was cut by 4 bases, the J end by 1 base, with 14 bases between. The CDR3 extends over 15 amino acids. In germline, CDR1 is LGHDT, CDR2 YNNKEL (reference sequence). The CDR3 DNA reads as TGTGCCAGCAGCCTTAGCGGACATCCTTCCTACGAGCAGTACTTC. It translates to CASSLSGHPSYEQYF.

This clone turned up a few times. The chain combines TRBV3-1 (or the pseudogene TRBV3-2) with TRBJ2-7, with D possibly being TRBD1 (6 bases). The CDR3 has 19 amino acids. With 4 bases removed from V and 4 bases from J, the gap between germline ends came to 29 bases. The germline CDR1 and CDR2 sequences are LGHDT and YNNKEL (reference sequence). The CDR3 loop is CASSRPADTGHPNPYEQYF. The CDR3 nucleotides read TGTGCCAGCAGCCGACCAGCTGATACGGGACACCCGAACCCGTACGAGCAGTACTTC.

This clone was detected a few times. The chain employs TRBV30 and TRBJ2-3; TRBD2 matches 11 bases. The CDR3 totals 14 residues. Germline assignment: CDR1 GTSNPN and CDR2 SVGIG (reference sequence). V lost 4 bases, J lost 4 bases, and 4 bases stayed unmatched. The CDR3: CAWMISGRADTQYF. In DNA form, the CDR3 reads TGTGCCTGGATGATTAGCGGGAGGGCAGATACGCAGTATTTT.

The chain employs TRBV6-5 and TRBJ2-7; TRBD2 aligns across 8 bases. V lost 6 bases and J lost 0; bases outside the gene matches: 7. Germline CDR1 MNHEY, CDR2 SVGAGI. The CDR3 spans 15 residues. DNA of the CDR3: TGTGCCAGCAGCTATAGCGGGGCCAGCTCCTACGAGCAGTACTTC. This gives the protein CASSYSGASSYEQYF.

V and J are TRBV4-1 and TRBJ1-6; 7 bases agree with TRBD1. The CDR3 is 15 residues long. V was clipped by 0 bases and J by 7 bases; unmatched bases: 3. Germline CDR1 and CDR2: MGHRA and YSYEKL. CDR3 protein: CASSQEGGDNSPLHF. The CDR3 nucleotides are TGCGCCAGCAGCCAAGAAGGGGGCGACAATTCACCCCTCCACTTT.

This rearrangement joins TRBV3-1 (or the pseudogene TRBV3-2) to TRBJ2-7; tentatively, D is TRBD1 (7 bases). Germline CDR1 LGHDT, CDR2 YNNKEL (reference sequence). This CDR3 is 14 amino acids long. V shed 1 base and J shed 7 bases, with 14 bases lying between them. The CDR3 DNA is TGTGCCAGCAGCCAAGGACAGGGAGGAAGTGAGCAGTACTTC. Its protein product is CASSQGQGGSEQYF.